Listed here is a single TCR beta chain. No cognate antigen has been identified for it. CDR1 and CDR2 were assigned from the germline V gene as SGHRS and YFSETQ. Including cysteine and phenylalanine, the CDR3 has 15 amino acids. The CDR3 DNA has 45 bases and is translated from base 1. After removal of 2 bases from V and 3 bases from J, the junction retains 4 bases not matched to a gene. The library was made by the immunoSEQ multiplex PCR assay. For the multiplex PCR, a mixture combining 60 forward primers for TCR Vbeta segments and 13 reverse primers for TCR Jbeta segments was used. A multiplex PCR assay on genomic DNA amplified the CDR3 region of rearranged TCR beta genes. Amplified TCR beta libraries were sequenced as 87-base-pair reads on the Illumina HiSeq System. The authors' pipeline ran thus. A later analysis counted about 82 million unique TCR beta chains across the 550 to 800 repertoires, and some 11 million of these chains were shared by at least two donors. To remove PCR and sequencing errors, raw reads were error-corrected and collapsed into unique sequences using a nearest-neighbor algorithm that merged closely related sequences. CDR3 sequences were aligned to IMGT reference sequences to assign V, D and J gene segments. For a sequence to be retained, a match of at least six nucleotides was required to both a V gene segment and a J gene segment. A rearrangement counted as productive if the CDR3 had no stop codons and remained in frame with V and J, and every other rearrangement counted as non-productive. Following IMGT convention, CDR3 was defined as the stretch from the second conserved V-encoded cysteine up to the conserved J-encoded phenylalanine. In an earlier analysis of more than 550 of the donors, sequences lacking an unambiguous match to a single V gene segment were excluded. In an earlier analysis of 587 of the donors, a V segment was called functional when productive rearrangements were above 56.7%, and segregating when the standard deviation between donors exceeded 5%. A statistical classification framework was built for diagnosing cytomegalovirus status from the catalog of TCR beta chain sequences. V and J gene assignment, in a later analysis, came from comparing TCR nucleotide sequences with IMGT/GENE-DB human TR gene sequences. Using the TCRdist pipeline, a later analysis assigned CDR3 sequences along with most-parsimonious VDJ recombination scenarios. In a later analysis, each TCR beta chain was defined by its CDR3 amino acid sequence together with its V-gene family, and reads without a unique V-gene family were excluded. As a way to deal with suspected cross-contamination and a sequencing artifact, a later analysis dropped hundreds of nucleotide sequences that were highly shared and had low generation probability. For each public chain, a later analysis derived a clonal expansion index from normalized ranks of inferred template counts within each repertoire. A later analysis computed generation probabilities with a VDJ recombination model fitted to out-of-frame rearrangements, and checked the results against IGoR. A later analysis scored TCR-TCR, TCR-HLA and TCR-CMV co-occurrence with hypergeometric tests, applying a repertoire-size bias correction to TCR pairs. A later analysis estimated false discovery rates by permuting HLA or CMV assignments 20 times. A later analysis grouped co-occurring TCRs with DBSCAN, adding TCRdist sequence similarity when clustering within HLA-allele-positive subsets. Co-occurrence clustering excluded repertoires with fewer than 30,000 or more than 120,000 public chains, plus five with anomalous nucleotide sharing. TCRdb obtained this table from immuneACCESS and retained in-frame rearrangements with V and J assigned. These tables miss some clones; where compared with another copy, unresolved V genes account for less than half of the shortfall, and the remainder is unexplained. V and J calls and clone size come straight from that table; D and trimming were deduced from the DNA. The record for this sample contains about 130,000 clones. The top ten clonotypes cover 2% to 2.5% of the sample.

The cohort comprised 550 to 700 healthy bone marrow donors. Cohort members were all nominally healthy when sampled, although unrecorded immune exposures were likely present. The donor was CMV seronegative and belonged to the group of 380 or so seronegative cohort members. Each donor provided a peripheral blood sample, and peripheral blood mononuclear cells were used for TCR beta sequencing. The Qiagen DNeasy Blood Extraction Kit was used to extract genomic DNA from the blood cell samples. These data originate in a study of cytomegalovirus exposure and HLA in healthy donors (dated by TCRdb to between 2016 and 2019). With regard to the full study: According to an earlier analysis of a few hundred of the donors, about 190 million T cells yielded 95 million to 140 million unique TCR beta sequences and about 300 Gb of sequence data. An early release that covered about 600 HLA-typed donors contained 300 to 350 gigabases of sequencing data and tens of millions of unique TCR sequences. Of the 300 to 500 genotyped donors, 81% were placed in the genetic ancestry cluster associated with self-reported Caucasian donors. The aim of the study was to test whether cataloging public T cell receptors could identify signatures of past pathogen exposure. The study profiled the T cell repertoires of under 700 subjects by immunosequencing and related them to cytomegalovirus serostatus. A separate validation cohort of roughly 110 different subjects was used in addition to the roughly 700-subject first cohort. High-throughput TCR immunosequencing, statistical association of individual TCRs with disease status, and machine learning were combined to predict cytomegalovirus infection status. A later analysis re-analyzed previously published TCR beta repertoires from 500 to 700 donors and added high-resolution HLA genotyping to study TCR occurrence patterns. In the later analysis, no new phenotypic data were used to find candidate immune exposures; instead, reliance was placed on TCR beta sequences and their occurrence across donors. An earlier analysis of about 600 of the donors used high-throughput TCR beta sequencing to judge whether each TCR beta V gene segment behaved as functional or pseudogenic. Donor age, sex, ethnicity and CMV serostatus were compiled alongside the repertoire data. In a later genetic analysis, genome-wide SNP genotypes for 398 of the 666 donors were used, and that subset was treated as a discovery cohort. All discovery cohort repertoires had been generated on a single sequencing platform. HLA typing included class I and class II loci at four-digit resolution. Typing coverage varied by locus: roughly 629-640 donors for A, B, C, DRB1 and DQB1; under 550 for DQA1; about 590 for DPA1; under 490 for DPB1. Four to six DR-DQ haplotypes were handled as single units for association and clustering, since linkage in the cohort was strong. On average, 235,054 unique TCR beta nucleotide sequences were sequenced per donor among some 420 genotyped donors of the cohort, with about 19% of those sequences being non-productive.

On the study overall, not on this receptor specifically: Some IMGT-functional V segments, including TRBV6-2 and TRBV6-3, could not be told apart with the 87-base-pair reads, so those segments were excluded. A total of roughly 160 TCR beta chains were listed by the study as associated with cytomegalovirus. HLA typing was unavailable for some donors at each locus, so association tests used only the typed subset. Sequencing depth was assumed to be roughly uniform across donors in the presence/absence analyses, though that assumption may not hold. Assigning TCR associations to individual alleles was difficult when HLA alleles, especially DR and DQ, strongly co-occurred. A later analysis found that most CMV-associated TCR beta chains appeared HLA-restricted, with HLA associations seemingly driven largely by CMV exposure. The authors suggested that the approach could potentially be generalized to other disease states and immunological phenotypes. A few of the identified cytomegalovirus-associated TCR beta chains were confirmed in vitro to be specific for cytomegalovirus antigens. Compared with equally common non-associated chains, HLA-associated TCR beta chains in a later analysis were more clonally expanded and had lower generation probabilities. In a later analysis, some 18,000 TCR beta sequences were associated with specific HLA alleles at a false discovery rate of 0.05. Several of the top co-occurrence clusters appeared to be linked to parvovirus B19, influenza, CMV and Epstein-Barr virus, according to a later analysis. A later genetic analysis reported fewer N-insertions in productive TCRs among donors in an Asian-associated ancestry cluster than the approximately 700-donor mean. Correlated functional status among segregating V segments might reflect linkage disequilibrium, but an unknown experimental factor could not be ruled out. A further reported finding was that TCR beta sequences accurately predicted the HLA-A and HLA-B alleles for most subjects in the first cohort. Cytomegalovirus status was reported to be diagnosed by the classifier with high specificity and sensitivity in both the original and validation cohorts. Because counts were too low, some 17 rarely observed V segments, including chromosome 9 orphons, were excluded from the earlier analysis of several hundred of the donors. A cluster of highly shared sequence variants was judged likely to be a technical artifact of the sequencing pipeline. A later genetic analysis associated a missense DCLRE1C variant with V-gene and J-gene trimming of TCR beta chains, and an independent cohort replicated the association. Broadly in line with IMGT annotations, most TCR beta V segments showed up in productive rearrangements about 90% or about 30% of the time in an earlier analysis of around 600 of the donors. While some public TCRs were present in many individuals, most TCR sequences turned up only very rarely across donors. A later analysis found that TCR association rates varied across HLA loci, with DRB1 alleles showing the most associated TCRs and HLA-C alleles the fewest. CMV serostatus was the only immune exposure information available for the cohort. This cohort had only TCR beta chains sequenced, and the lack of alpha or paired-chain data limited which features could be detected.

The receptor's source is a man aged 40-49 years in good health and CMV-seronegative. The specimen sequenced was PBMCs. The rearrangement joined TRBV5-1 to TRBJ2-3, and 9 junction bases match TRBD2. The CDR3 is CASSLLAGETDTQYF. The DNA sequence follows: TGCGCCAGCAGCTTATTAGCGGGAGAAACAGATACGCAGTATTTT.